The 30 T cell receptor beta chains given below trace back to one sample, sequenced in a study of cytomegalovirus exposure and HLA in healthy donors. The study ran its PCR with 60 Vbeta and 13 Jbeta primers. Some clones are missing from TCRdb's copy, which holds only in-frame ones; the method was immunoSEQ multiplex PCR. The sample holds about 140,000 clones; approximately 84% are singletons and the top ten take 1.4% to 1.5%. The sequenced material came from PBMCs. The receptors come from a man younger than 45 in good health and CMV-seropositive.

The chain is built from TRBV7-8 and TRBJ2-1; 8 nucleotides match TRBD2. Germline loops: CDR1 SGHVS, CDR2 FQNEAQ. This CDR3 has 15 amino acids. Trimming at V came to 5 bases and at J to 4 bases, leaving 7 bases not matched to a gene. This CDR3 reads CASSRVAGGYNEQFF. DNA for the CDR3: TGTGCCAGCAGCCGAGTGGCGGGAGGTTACAATGAGCAGTTCTTC.

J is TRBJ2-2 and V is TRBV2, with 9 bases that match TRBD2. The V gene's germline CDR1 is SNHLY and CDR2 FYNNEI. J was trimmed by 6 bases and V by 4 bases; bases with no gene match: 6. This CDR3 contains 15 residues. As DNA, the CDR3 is TGTGCCAGCAGTGTTCTTAGCGGGAGAGCCGGGGAGCTGTTTTTT. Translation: CASSVLSGRAGELFF. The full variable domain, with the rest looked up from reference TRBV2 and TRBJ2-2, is EPEVTQTPSHQVTQMGQEVILRCVPISNHLYFYWYRQILGQKVEFLVSFYNNEISEKSEIFDDQFSVERPDGSNFTLKIRSTKLEDSAMYFCASSVLSGRAGELFFGEGSRLTVL.

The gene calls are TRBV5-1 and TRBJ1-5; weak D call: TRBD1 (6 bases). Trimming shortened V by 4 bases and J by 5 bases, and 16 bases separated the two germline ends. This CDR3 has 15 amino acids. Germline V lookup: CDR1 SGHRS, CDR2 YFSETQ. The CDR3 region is CASSPGTGWDQPQHF. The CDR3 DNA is TGCGCCAGCAGCCCTGGCACAGGGTGGGATCAGCCCCAGCATTTT.

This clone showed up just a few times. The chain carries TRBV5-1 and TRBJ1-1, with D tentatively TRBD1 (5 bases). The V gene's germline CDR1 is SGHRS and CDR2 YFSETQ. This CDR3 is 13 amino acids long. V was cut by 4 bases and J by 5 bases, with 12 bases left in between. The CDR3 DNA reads TGCGCCAGCAGCGCGGGGGGGAGGACTGAAGCTTTCTTT. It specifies CASSAGGRTEAFF. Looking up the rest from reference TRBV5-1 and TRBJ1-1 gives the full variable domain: KAGVTQTPRYLIKTRGQQVTLSCSPISGHRSVSWYQQTPGQGLQFLFEYFSETQRNKGNFPGRFSGRQFSNSRSEMNVSTLELGDSALYLCASSAGGRTEAFFGQGTRLTVV.

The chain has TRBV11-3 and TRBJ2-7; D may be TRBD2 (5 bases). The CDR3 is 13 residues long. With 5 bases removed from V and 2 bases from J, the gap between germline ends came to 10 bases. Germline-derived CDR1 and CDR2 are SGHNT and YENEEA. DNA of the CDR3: TGTGCCAGCAGCATGGGAGCAGCCTACGAGCAGTACTTC. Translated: CASSMGAAYEQYF.

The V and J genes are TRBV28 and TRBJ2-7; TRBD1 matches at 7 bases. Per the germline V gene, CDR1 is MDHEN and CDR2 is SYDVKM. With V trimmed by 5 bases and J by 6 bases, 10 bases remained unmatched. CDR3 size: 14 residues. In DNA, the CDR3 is TGTGCCAGCAGTGAGGGGCCCAGGGGGAGCGAGCAGTACTTC. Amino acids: CASSEGPRGSEQYF.

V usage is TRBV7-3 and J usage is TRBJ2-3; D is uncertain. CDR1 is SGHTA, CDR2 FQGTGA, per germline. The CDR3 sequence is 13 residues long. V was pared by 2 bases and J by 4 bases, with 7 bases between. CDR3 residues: CASSLLSSDTQYF. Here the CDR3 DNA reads TGTGCCAGCAGCTTATTATCCTCAGATACGCAGTATTTT.

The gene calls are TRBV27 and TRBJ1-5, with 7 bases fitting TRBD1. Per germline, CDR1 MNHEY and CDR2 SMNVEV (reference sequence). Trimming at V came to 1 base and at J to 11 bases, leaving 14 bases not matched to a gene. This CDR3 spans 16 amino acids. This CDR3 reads CASSLWRGLCPRTQHF. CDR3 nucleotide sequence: TGTGCCAGCAGTTTATGGAGGGGGCTCTGCCCACGGACCCAGCATTTT.

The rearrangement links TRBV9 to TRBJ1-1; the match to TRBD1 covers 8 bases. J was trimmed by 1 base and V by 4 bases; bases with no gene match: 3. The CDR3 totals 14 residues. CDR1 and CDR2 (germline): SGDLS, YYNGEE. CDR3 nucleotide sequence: TGTGCCAGCAGCACCGGACAGGGGAACACTGAAGCTTTCTTT. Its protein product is CASSTGQGNTEAFF. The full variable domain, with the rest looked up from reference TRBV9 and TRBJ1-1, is DSGVTQTPKHLITATGQRVTLRCSPRSGDLSVYWYQQSLDQGLQFLIQYYNGEERAKGNILERFSAQQFPDLHSELNLSSLELGDSALYFCASSTGQGNTEAFFGQGTRLTVV.

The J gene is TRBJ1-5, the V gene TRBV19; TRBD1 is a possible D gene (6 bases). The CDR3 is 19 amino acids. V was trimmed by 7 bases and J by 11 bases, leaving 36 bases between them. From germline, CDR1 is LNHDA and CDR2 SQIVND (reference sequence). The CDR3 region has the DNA TGTGCCAGTACTCTTACCCGGGGGGCACCACTAGCCGGGTATAGGGCCCAGCATTTT. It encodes CASTLTRGAPLAGYRAQHF.

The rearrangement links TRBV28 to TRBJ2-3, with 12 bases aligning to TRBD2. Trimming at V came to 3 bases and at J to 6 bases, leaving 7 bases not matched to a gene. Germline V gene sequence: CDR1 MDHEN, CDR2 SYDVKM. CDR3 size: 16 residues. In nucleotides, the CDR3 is TGTGCCAGCAGTTTGCTAGCGGGGGGGCAAGTGGATACGCAGTATTTT. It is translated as CASSLLAGGQVDTQYF.

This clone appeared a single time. CDR3 loop: CASSRQVGNYGYTF. In nucleotides, the CDR3 is TGTGCCAGTAGCCGACAGGTCGGGAACTATGGCTACACCTTC. The V gene is TRBV19, the J gene TRBJ1-2; tentative D call: TRBD1 (6 bases). The germline V and J ends were trimmed by 6 bases and 2 bases, with 13 bases remaining between them. Germline lookup yields CDR1 LNHDA and CDR2 SQIVND (reference sequence). The CDR3 consists of 14 residues.

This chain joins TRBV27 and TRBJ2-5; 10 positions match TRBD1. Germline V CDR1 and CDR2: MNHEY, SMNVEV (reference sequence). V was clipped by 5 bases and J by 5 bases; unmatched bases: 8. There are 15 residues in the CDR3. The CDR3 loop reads CASSNPTGGWETQYF. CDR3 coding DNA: TGTGCCAGCAGTAACCCGACAGGGGGCTGGGAGACCCAGTACTTC.

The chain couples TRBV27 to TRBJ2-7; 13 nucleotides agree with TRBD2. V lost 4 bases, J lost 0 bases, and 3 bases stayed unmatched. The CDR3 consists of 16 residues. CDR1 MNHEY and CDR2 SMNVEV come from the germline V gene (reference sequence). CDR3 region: CASSSGLAGSSYEQYF. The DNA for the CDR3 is TGTGCCAGCAGTTCGGGACTAGCGGGGAGCTCCTACGAGCAGTACTTC.

This CDR3 reads CASVQLTGSRSETQYF. CDR3 in DNA: TGCGCCAGCGTTCAACTGACAGGGTCCCGGTCGGAGACCCAGTACTTC. V gene TRBV23-1 combines with J gene TRBJ2-5; 7 bases align to TRBD1. TRBV23-1 is recorded as an ORF, its role being uncertain. Trimming removed 8 bases from V and 5 bases from J; junction bases left unmatched: 17. The CDR3 loop spans 16 amino acids.

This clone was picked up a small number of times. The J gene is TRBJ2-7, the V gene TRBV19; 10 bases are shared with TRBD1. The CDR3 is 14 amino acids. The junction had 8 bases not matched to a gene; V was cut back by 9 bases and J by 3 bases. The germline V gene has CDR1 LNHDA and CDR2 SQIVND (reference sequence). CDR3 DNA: TGTGCCAGCTCACCCGGGACAGGGGTCTACGAGCAGTACTTC. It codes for CASSPGTGVYEQYF.

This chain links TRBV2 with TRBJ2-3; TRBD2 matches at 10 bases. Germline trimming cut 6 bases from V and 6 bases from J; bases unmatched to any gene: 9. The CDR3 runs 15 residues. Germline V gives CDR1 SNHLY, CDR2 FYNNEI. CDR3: CASRLPSGGGDTQYF. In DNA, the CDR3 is TGTGCCAGCAGGCTGCCTAGCGGGGGCGGGGATACGCAGTATTTT.

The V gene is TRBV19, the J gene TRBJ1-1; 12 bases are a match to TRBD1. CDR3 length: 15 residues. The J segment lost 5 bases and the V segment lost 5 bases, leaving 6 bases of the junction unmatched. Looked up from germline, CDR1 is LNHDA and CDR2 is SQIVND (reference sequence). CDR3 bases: TGTGCCAGTAGTTTTGGGACAGGGGGCAAGACTGAAGCTTTCTTT. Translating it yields CASSFGTGGKTEAFF.

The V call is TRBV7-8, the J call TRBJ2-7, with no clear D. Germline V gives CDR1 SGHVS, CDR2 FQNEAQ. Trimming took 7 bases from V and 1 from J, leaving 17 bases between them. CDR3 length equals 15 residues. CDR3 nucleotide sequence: TGTGCCAGCACCGACCCTTTGACTGGTTCCTACGAGCAGTACTTC. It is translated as CASTDPLTGSYEQYF.

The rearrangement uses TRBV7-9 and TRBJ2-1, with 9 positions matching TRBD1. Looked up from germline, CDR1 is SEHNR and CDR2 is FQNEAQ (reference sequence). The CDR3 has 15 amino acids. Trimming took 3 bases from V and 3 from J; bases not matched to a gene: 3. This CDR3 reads CASSFRGQGYNEQFF. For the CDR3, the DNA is TGTGCCAGCAGCTTTAGGGGACAGGGCTACAATGAGCAGTTCTTC.

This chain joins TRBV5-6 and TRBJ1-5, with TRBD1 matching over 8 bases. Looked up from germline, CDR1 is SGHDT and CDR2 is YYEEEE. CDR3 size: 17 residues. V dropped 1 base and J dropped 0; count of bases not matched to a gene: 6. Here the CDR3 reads CASSLQGASYSNQPQHF. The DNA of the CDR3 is TGTGCCAGCAGCTTGCAGGGGGCCTCATATAGCAATCAGCCCCAGCATTTT.

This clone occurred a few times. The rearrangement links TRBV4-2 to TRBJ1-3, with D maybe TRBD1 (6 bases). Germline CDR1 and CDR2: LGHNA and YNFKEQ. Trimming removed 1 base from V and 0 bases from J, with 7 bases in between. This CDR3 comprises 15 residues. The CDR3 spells CASSQGTVSGNTIYF. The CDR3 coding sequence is TGTGCCAGCAGCCAAGGGACAGTCTCTGGAAACACCATATATTTT.

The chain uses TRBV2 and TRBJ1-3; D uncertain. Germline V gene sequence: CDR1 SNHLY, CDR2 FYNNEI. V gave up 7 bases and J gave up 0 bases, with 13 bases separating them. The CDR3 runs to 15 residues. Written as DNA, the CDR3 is TGTGCCAGCAATGACGGGATAAACTCTGGAAACACCATATATTTT. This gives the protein CASNDGINSGNTIYF. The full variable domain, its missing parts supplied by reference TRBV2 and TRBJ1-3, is EPEVTQTPSHQVTQMGQEVILRCVPISNHLYFYWYRQILGQKVEFLVSFYNNEISEKSEIFDDQFSVERPDGSNFTLKIRSTKLEDSAMYFCASNDGINSGNTIYFGEGSWLTVV.

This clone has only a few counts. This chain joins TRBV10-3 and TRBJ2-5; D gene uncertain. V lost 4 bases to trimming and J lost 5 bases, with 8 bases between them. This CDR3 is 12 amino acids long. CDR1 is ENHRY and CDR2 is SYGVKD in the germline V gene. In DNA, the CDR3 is TGTGCCATCAGTGGCCGGAGCGAGACCCAGTACTTC. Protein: CAISGRSETQYF.

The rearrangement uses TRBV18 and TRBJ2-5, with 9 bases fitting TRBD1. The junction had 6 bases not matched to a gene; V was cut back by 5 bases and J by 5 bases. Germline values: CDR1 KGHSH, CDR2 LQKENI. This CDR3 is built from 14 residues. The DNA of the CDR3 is TGTGCCAGCTCATCATCGACAGGGGGGGAGACCCAGTACTTC. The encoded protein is CASSSSTGGETQYF. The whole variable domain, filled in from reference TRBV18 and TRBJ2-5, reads NAGVMQNPRHLVRRRGQEARLRCSPMKGHSHVYWYRQLPEEGLKFMVYLQKENIIDESGMPKERFSAEFPKEGPSILRIQQVVRGDSAAYFCASSSSTGGETQYFGPGTRLLVL.

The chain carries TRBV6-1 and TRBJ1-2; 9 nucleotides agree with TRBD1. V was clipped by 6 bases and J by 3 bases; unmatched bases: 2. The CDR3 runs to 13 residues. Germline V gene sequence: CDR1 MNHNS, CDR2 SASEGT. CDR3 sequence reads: CASSRQGDYGYTF. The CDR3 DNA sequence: TGTGCCAGCAGCCGACAGGGGGACTATGGCTACACCTTC.

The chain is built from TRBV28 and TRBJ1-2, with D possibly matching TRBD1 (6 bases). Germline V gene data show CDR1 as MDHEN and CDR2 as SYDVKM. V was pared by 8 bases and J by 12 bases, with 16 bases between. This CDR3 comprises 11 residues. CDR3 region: CASGTRLGNTF. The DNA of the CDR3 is TGTGCCAGCGGGACACGTCTAGGGAACACCTTC.

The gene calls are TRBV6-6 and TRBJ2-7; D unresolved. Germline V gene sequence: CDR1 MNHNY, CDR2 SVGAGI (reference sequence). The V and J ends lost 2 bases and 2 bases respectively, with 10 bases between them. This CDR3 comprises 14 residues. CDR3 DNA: TGTGCCAGCAGTTACGAACGGGTACCCTACGAGCAGTACTTC. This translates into CASSYERVPYEQYF.

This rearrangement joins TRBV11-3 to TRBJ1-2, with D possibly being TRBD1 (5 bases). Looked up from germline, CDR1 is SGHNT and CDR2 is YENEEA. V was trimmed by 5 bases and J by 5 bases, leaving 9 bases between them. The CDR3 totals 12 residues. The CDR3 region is CASSPGTYGYTF. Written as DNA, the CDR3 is TGTGCCAGCAGCCCGGGGACTTATGGCTACACCTTC.

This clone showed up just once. The CDR3 sequence is CASSLRGISRGEQYF. CDR3 DNA sequence: TGTGCCAGCAGTTTACGGGGTATCTCCCGGGGCGAGCAGTACTTC. This chain uses TRBV28 with TRBJ2-7, with a tentative D call TRBD2 (5 bases). The V end lost 2 bases, the J end lost 6 bases, and 17 bases lay between the germline ends. Germline V gene data show CDR1 as MDHEN and CDR2 as SYDVKM. The CDR3 has 15 amino acids.